Each of the 3 T cell receptor beta chains below was sequenced from the same sample in a study of blood T cell repertoires in COVID-19. The method was immunoSEQ multiplex PCR; TCRdb's version includes in-frame clones alone and lacks a portion of them. The table includes about 100,000 clones, approximately 80% detected once. The source material was peripheral blood. The receptors here all came from a woman between 65 and 79 years old with acute or convalescent COVID-19.

The chain carries TRBV5-1 and TRBJ2-2, with TRBD2 matching over 16 bases. The CDR3 length is 20 residues. J was trimmed by 1 base and V by 4 bases; bases with no gene match: 10. Looked up from germline, CDR1 is SGHRS and CDR2 is YFSETQ. The CDR3: CASSGNSGTSGGENTGELFF. DNA of the CDR3: TGCGCCAGCAGCGGAAACTCCGGGACTAGCGGGGGGGAGAACACCGGGGAGCTGTTTTTT.

The chain couples TRBV24-1 to TRBJ1-2; D gene uncertain. The ends were cut back, 5 bases at V and 4 bases at J, with 16 bases in the middle. Per the germline V gene, CDR1 is KGHDR and CDR2 is SFDVKD. This CDR3 is built from 15 residues. CDR3 in DNA: TGTGCCACCAGTGCCCCAGACGGACTCTTCTATGGCTACACCTTC. Translated, it gives CATSAPDGLFYGYTF.

J is TRBJ2-7 and V is TRBV20-1, with D unresolved. The germline V gene encodes CDR1 DFQATT and CDR2 SNEGSKA (reference sequence). The V and J ends lost 3 bases and 5 bases respectively, with 8 bases between them. CDR3 size: 11 residues. CDR3 amino acids: CSASFENEQYF. CDR3 nucleotide sequence: TGCAGTGCTAGTTTTGAGAACGAGCAGTACTTC.